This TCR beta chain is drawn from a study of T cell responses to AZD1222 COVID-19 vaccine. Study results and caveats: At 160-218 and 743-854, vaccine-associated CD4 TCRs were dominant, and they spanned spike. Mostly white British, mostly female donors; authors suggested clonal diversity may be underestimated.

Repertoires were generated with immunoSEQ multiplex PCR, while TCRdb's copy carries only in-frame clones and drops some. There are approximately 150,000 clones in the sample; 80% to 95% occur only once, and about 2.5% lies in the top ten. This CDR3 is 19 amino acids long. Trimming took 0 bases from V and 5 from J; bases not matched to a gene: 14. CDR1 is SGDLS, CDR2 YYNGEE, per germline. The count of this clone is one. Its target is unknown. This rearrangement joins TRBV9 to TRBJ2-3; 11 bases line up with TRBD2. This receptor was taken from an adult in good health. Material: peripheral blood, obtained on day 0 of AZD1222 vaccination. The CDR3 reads CASSVGNSGGAGGQDTQYF. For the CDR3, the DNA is TGTGCCAGCAGCGTAGGGAATAGCGGGGGGGCCGGGGGCCAAGATACGCAGTATTTT. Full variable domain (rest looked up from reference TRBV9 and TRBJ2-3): DSGVTQTPKHLITATGQRVTLRCSPRSGDLSVYWYQQSLDQGLQFLIQYYNGEERAKGNILERFSAQQFPDLHSELNLSSLELGDSALYFCASSVGNSGGAGGQDTQYFGPGTRLTVL.